Below, 24 T cell receptor beta chains from the same sample are listed, as sequenced in a study of shared clonotypes between healthy human individuals. Repertoires were generated with immunoSEQ multiplex PCR, while TCRdb's copy carries only in-frame clones and drops some. Found here are about 1 million clones, around four fifths of them singletons; the top ten hold less than 1.5%. Source material: memory CD4+ T cells sorted from blood. The subset here: CD45RA-negative fraction. Receptors originate from a man between 18 and 29 years old in good health.

This rearrangement joins TRBV2 to TRBJ2-1; TRBD2 matches at 10 bases. The CDR3 is made up of 15 amino acids. After removal of 7 bases from V and 10 bases from J, the junction contained 13 bases not matched to a gene. Germline V gene lookup returns CDR1 SNHLY and CDR2 FYNNEI. This CDR3 reads CASILVLAGKKEQFF. CDR3 sequence (DNA): TGTGCCAGCATCCTGGTACTAGCGGGGAAAAAGGAGCAGTTCTTC.

The rearrangement joins TRBV21-1 to TRBJ1-1. TRBV21-1 is flagged as a pseudogene. There are 14 residues in the CDR3. CDR3 in DNA: TGTGCCACCAAGAGGGAGGTGGAGGGGGAACAAGCTTTCTTT. Protein: CATKREVEGEQAFF.

The rearrangement uses TRBV5-1 and TRBJ2-3; possible D gene TRBD2, 6 bases. CDR3 size: 16 residues. V was clipped by 6 bases and J by 4 bases, with 21 bases between them. The germline CDR1 and CDR2 sequences are SGHRS and YFSETQ. CDR3 sequence reads: CASTLDGRGVADTQYF. The CDR3 DNA follows: TGCGCCAGCACCCTGGACGGGCGGGGAGTCGCAGATACGCAGTATTTT.

The genes are TRBV14 and TRBJ1-1; D possibly corresponds to TRBD1 (6 bases). The V end was cut by 0 bases, the J end by 10 bases, with 9 bases between. The CDR3 totals 12 residues. Per the germline V gene, CDR1 is SGHDN and CDR2 is FVKESK. The CDR3 reads CASSQERGGAFF. The DNA of the CDR3 is TGTGCCAGCAGCCAAGAAAGGGGGGGAGCTTTCTTT. The variable domain in full, completed from reference TRBV14 and TRBJ1-1, reads EAGVTQFPSHSVIEKGQTVTLRCDPISGHDNLYWYRRVMGKEIKFLLHFVKESKQDESGMPNNRFLAERTGGTYSTLKVQPAELEDSGVYFCASSQERGGAFFGQGTRLTVV.

V usage is TRBV2 and J usage is TRBJ1-4, with TRBD1 matching over 8 bases. This CDR3 has 14 amino acids. Germline loops: CDR1 SNHLY, CDR2 FYNNEI. Trimming took 7 bases from V and 16 from J; bases not matched to a gene: 17. DNA of the CDR3: TGTGCCAGCACCCCCCTCGATAGGACAGGGCCCCCGTTTTTT. Translating it yields CASTPLDRTGPPFF.

The chain employs TRBV27 and TRBJ2-5; the D gene is possibly TRBD1 (6 bases). Trimming took 0 bases from V and 5 from J, leaving 13 bases between them. In germline, CDR1 is MNHEY, CDR2 SMNVEV (reference sequence). The CDR3 consists of 15 residues. This CDR3 reads CASSLSRQVVETQYF. The CDR3 nucleotides read TGTGCCAGCAGTTTATCTCGACAGGTGGTGGAGACCCAGTACTTC.

J is TRBJ2-1 and V is TRBV2; the D gene could be TRBD1 or TRBD2 (5 bases each). The CDR3 extends over 11 amino acids. From germline, CDR1 is SNHLY and CDR2 FYNNEI. V was shortened by 11 bases and J by 6 bases, with 11 bases between the two germline ends. The CDR3 sequence is CAGARVNEQFF. Written as DNA, the CDR3 is TGTGCCGGGGCGAGGGTCAATGAGCAGTTCTTC.

V gene TRBV28 combines with J gene TRBJ1-1; 8 bases map to TRBD1. J lost 4 bases, V lost 5 bases, and 3 bases had no gene match. There are 13 residues in the CDR3. CDR1 MDHEN and CDR2 SYDVKM come from the germline V gene. The CDR3 nucleotides are TGTGCCAGCAGTGAAGGGACAGGCACTGAAGCTTTCTTT. Translated, it gives CASSEGTGTEAFF.

This chain uses TRBV5-1 with TRBJ2-7; D might be TRBD1 (5 bases). The CDR3 runs to 14 residues. Trimming removed 0 bases from V and 0 bases from J, with 7 bases in between. Germline V gene data show CDR1 as SGHRS and CDR2 as YFSETQ. The CDR3, as DNA: TGCGCCAGCAGCTTGGGCAGGGACTCCTACGAGCAGTACTTC. It specifies CASSLGRDSYEQYF.

The J gene is TRBJ2-5, the V gene TRBV7-2; 7 nucleotides align to TRBD2. Germline CDR1 is SGHTA and CDR2 is FQGNSA. The CDR3 covers 15 residues. Losses at the gene ends were 3 bases for V and 4 bases for J; bases not matched to a gene: 8. CDR3 in amino acids: CASSFGAGEAETQYF. CDR3 coding DNA: TGTGCCAGCAGCTTCGGGGCGGGAGAGGCAGAGACCCAGTACTTC.

The chain joins TRBV6-1 to TRBJ1-1; D call uncertain. V lost 7 bases and J 8 bases, leaving 14 bases between the germline ends. The CDR3 spans 12 residues. From germline, CDR1 is MNHNS and CDR2 SASEGT. Here the CDR3 DNA reads TGTGCCAGCATGATTGCGACTATCGAAGCTTTCTTT. Translated: CASMIATIEAFF.

This sequence joins TRBV5-1 and TRBJ2-2; weak D call: TRBD2 (5 bases). V lost 4 bases to trimming and J lost 7 bases, with 17 bases between them. Looked up from germline, CDR1 is SGHRS and CDR2 is YFSETQ. This CDR3 region has 15 residues. CDR3: CASSPRERAHGELFF. CDR3 DNA sequence: TGCGCCAGCAGCCCCCGGGAACGCGCTCACGGGGAGCTGTTTTTT.

This clone was seen only a few times. J is TRBJ1-1 and V is TRBV21-1. TRBV21-1 is a known pseudogene. The CDR3 consists of 12 residues. The CDR3 region is CASSTRGTFGFF. The CDR3 DNA reads TGTGCCAGCAGCACCCGCGGGACCTTCGGTTTCTTT.

The V gene is TRBV5-5, the J gene TRBJ2-3, with 8 nucleotides matching TRBD2. Germline V gene lookup returns CDR1 SGHKS and CDR2 YYEKEE (reference sequence). V was clipped by 4 bases and J by 0 bases; unmatched bases: 7. The CDR3 has 16 amino acids. The CDR3 nucleotides read TGTGCCAGCAGCCCATACGCGGGGGGTAGCACAGATACGCAGTATTTT. Residues: CASSPYAGGSTDTQYF.

The J gene is TRBJ1-2, the V gene TRBV4-2; D not resolved. CDR1 and CDR2 from the germline V gene are LGHNA and YNFKEQ. The V end was cut by 0 bases, the J end by 8 bases, with 13 bases between. The CDR3 extends over 14 amino acids. This CDR3 is CASSQDRGQWGYTF. The DNA for the CDR3 is TGTGCCAGCAGCCAAGACCGGGGTCAATGGGGCTACACCTTC.

V is TRBV28 and J is TRBJ2-7; D uncertain. In germline, CDR1 is MDHEN, CDR2 SYDVKM. V was cut by 11 bases and J by 2 bases, with 10 bases left in between. This CDR3 has 11 residues. CDR3: CASRGTYEQYF. The CDR3 DNA reads as TGTGCCTCCCGTGGCACCTACGAGCAGTACTTC. The full variable domain, rest sourced from reference TRBV28 and TRBJ2-7, is DVKVTQSSRYLVKRTGEKVFLECVQDMDHENMFWYRQDPGLGLRLIYFSYDVKMKEKGDIPEGYSVSREKKERFSLILESASTNQTSMYLCASRGTYEQYFGPGTRLTVT.

CDR3 protein: CATSRERQPAGNYGYTF. The CDR3 DNA reads TGTGCCACCAGCAGAGAAAGACAACCCGCCGGGAACTATGGCTACACCTTC. The chain couples TRBV15 to TRBJ1-2; D call uncertain. This CDR3 is 17 amino acids long. Per germline, CDR1 LNHNV and CDR2 YYDKDF (reference sequence). V was trimmed by 0 bases and J by 2 bases, leaving 16 bases between them.

This clone was found many times. The chain couples TRBV29-1 to TRBJ2-7; 7 nucleotides line up with TRBD1. The CDR3 is made up of 16 amino acids. CDR1 is SQVTM, CDR2 ANQGSEA, per germline. The V segment lost 3 bases and the J segment 0 bases; nucleotides outside the gene matches: 11. For the CDR3, the DNA is TGCAGCGTTGAGTCCCCCAGGGGACAGAGCTCCTACGAGCAGTACTTC. This encodes CSVESPRGQSSYEQYF.

V is TRBV7-2 and J is TRBJ2-1; weak D call: TRBD1 (5 bases). V lost 5 bases and J 12 bases, leaving 14 bases between the germline ends. Germline CDR1 SGHTA, CDR2 FQGNSA. There are 12 residues in the CDR3. The CDR3 region is CASSAAGYRQFF. DNA of the CDR3: TGTGCCAGCAGCGCTGCAGGGTATAGGCAGTTCTTC.

This clone showed up just a few times. The chain recombines TRBV9 with TRBJ1-3, with TRBD1 as a possible D gene (6 bases). This CDR3 is 17 amino acids long. Germline V lookup: CDR1 SGDLS, CDR2 YYNGEE. Trimming cost V 3 bases and J 1 base, with 17 bases left between them. The chain's CDR3 is CASSATPAGVSGNTIYF. Written as DNA, the CDR3 is TGTGCCAGCAGCGCAACTCCCGCAGGGGTGTCTGGAAACACCATATATTTT.

V and J are TRBV14 and TRBJ2-5; weak D call: TRBD2 (6 bases). V lost 2 bases and J 5 bases, leaving 12 bases between the germline ends. The CDR3 is made up of 14 amino acids. Looked up from germline, CDR1 is SGHDN and CDR2 is FVKESK. CDR3 protein: CASSQQLATETQYF. Here the CDR3 DNA reads TGTGCCAGCAGCCAACAGCTAGCGACGGAGACCCAGTACTTC.

The chain uses TRBV10-3 and TRBJ2-2; the match to TRBD1 covers 9 bases. CDR3 length: 14 amino acids. Trimming cost V 6 bases and J 5 bases; bases outside gene matches: 4. Looked up from germline, CDR1 is ENHRY and CDR2 is SYGVKD. The CDR3 coding sequence is TGTGCCATCAGGGGACAGGGTGGGACCGGGGAGCTGTTTTTT. Translating it yields CAIRGQGGTGELFF.

The CDR3 reads CASSSPSTSGNTIYF. The CDR3 DNA sequence: TGTGCCAGCAGTTCCCCCTCTACCTCTGGAAACACCATATATTTT. The chain recombines TRBV6-6 with TRBJ1-3; D gene uncertain. Trimming shortened V by 4 bases and J by 0 bases, and 10 bases separated the two germline ends. The CDR3 extends over 15 amino acids. The germline V gene has CDR1 MNHNY and CDR2 SVGAGI (reference sequence).

The V call is TRBV28, the J call TRBJ1-4, with unresolved D. Germline CDR1 MDHEN, CDR2 SYDVKM. This CDR3 comprises 15 residues. V was pared by 6 bases and J by 0 bases, with 11 bases between. The CDR3 loop reads CASRRGPATNEKLFF. The CDR3 bases are TGTGCCAGCAGGCGCGGACCCGCAACTAATGAAAAACTGTTTTTT.